Below are 25 T cell receptor beta chains sequenced from a single sample in a study of tumor and adjacent non-tumor tissue in lung cancer. The template was RNA from unsorted bulk tissue. Distant lung tissue was collected more than 3 cm away from the tumor edge. A modified ARM-PCR protocol with three rounds of nested PCR amplified TCRbeta. MiXCR, run by TCRdb on the multiplex PCR reads, gives a single entry per CDR3 protein. The table lists approximately 68,000 distinct CDR3 sequences, around three quarters of them singletons. The sequenced material came from distant non-tumor lung tissue. The source of these receptors is a man in his 60s with non-small cell lung cancer.

In the case of this clonotype: One end of the junction fails to match germline, which may point to a read error. The V gene is TRBV29-1, the J gene TRBJ1-1; D may be TRBD1 (5 bases). The V gene's germline CDR1 is SQVTM and CDR2 ANQGSEA. The CDR3 has 12 amino acids. CDR3 sequence: CSGGTRNTDAFF. CDR3 in DNA: TGCAGCGGGGGGACGAGGAACACTGATGCTTTCTTT. Full variable domain (outside the CDR3, taken from reference TRBV29-1 and TRBJ1-1): SAVISQKPSRDICQRGTSLTIQCQVDSQVTMMFWYRQQPGQSLTLIATANQGSEATYESGFVIDKFPISRPNLTFSTLTVSNMSPEDSSIYLCSGGTRNTDAFFGQGTRLTVV.

Of note for this clonotype: A junction end diverges from the germline sequence, so it may reflect a read error. V and J are TRBV12-3 or TRBV12-4 and TRBJ2-7, with D tentatively TRBD2 (5 bases). CDR3 length: 14 residues. CDR3 amino acids: CARTFLGSSYGQYF. The CDR3 nucleotides are TGTGCCCGCACTTTTCTTGGGAGCTCCTACGGGCAGTACTTC.

Concerning this clonotype itself: One end of the junction is discordant with germline, which a read error may explain. The chain uses TRBV11-2 and TRBJ2-5; D is unclear. The DNA end is more similar to TRBJ2-1, so the J call may be wrong. There are 13 residues in the CDR3. CDR1 SGHAT and CDR2 FQNNGV come from the germline V gene. The CDR3 is CASSLILQETQFF. The CDR3, as DNA: TGTGCCAGTAGCTTAATACTGCAAGAGACCCAGTTCTTC.

This clonotype has at least ten counts. The rearrangement links TRBV7-8 to TRBJ2-4, with D maybe TRBD2 (5 bases). With 1 base removed from V and 1 base from J, the gap between germline ends came to 14 bases. Germline CDR1 and CDR2: SGHVS and FQNEAQ. The CDR3 runs 17 residues. This CDR3 is CASSLGGPSQAKNIQYF. The CDR3 DNA reads TGTGCCAGCAGCTTAGGCGGGCCTAGCCAGGCCAAAAACATTCAGTACTTC.

Points on this clonotype: The conserved closing phenylalanine or tryptophan is absent in this CDR3, likely reflecting a read error. The DNA is omitted, as the CDR3 cannot be located on it reliably, and the CDR3 follows TCRdb's listing. V gene TRBV12-3 or TRBV12-4 combines with J gene TRBJ2-5. The length of the CDR3 is 13 amino acids, counting both ends. The CDR3 sequence is CAISLSPQETQYY.

The chain joins TRBV11-1 to TRBJ2-5; D is undetermined. Trimming took 4 bases from V and 5 from J, leaving 20 bases between them. Germline assignment: CDR1 SGHAT and CDR2 FQDESV (reference sequence). This CDR3 spans 16 amino acids. CDR3 sequence: CASSWVSSPPSETQYF. As DNA, the CDR3 is TGTGCCAGCAGCTGGGTAAGCTCCCCCCCCTCGGAGACCCAGTACTTC.

A note on this clonotype: One junction end does not reproduce the germline sequence, and a read error may be involved. The chain joins TRBV6-4 to TRBJ1-1, with D possibly being TRBD1 (6 bases). The CDR3 is 15 amino acids. Germline V CDR1 and CDR2: MRHNA, SNTAGT. CDR3 nucleotide sequence: TGTGCCAGCAAAAACGAGGACAGCGTGAACAATGAAGCTTTCTTT. Its translation is CASKNEDSVNNEAFF.

This clonotype was picked up a small number of times. The rearrangement joins TRBV2 to TRBJ2-2, with 9 bases matching TRBD1. The CDR3 is made up of 16 amino acids. Trimming removed 4 bases from V and 8 bases from J; junction bases left unmatched: 11. Germline loops: CDR1 SNHLY, CDR2 FYNNEI. CDR3 residues: CASSVGTGSQRGELFF. CDR3 coding DNA: TGTGCCAGCAGTGTCGGGACAGGGAGCCAAAGGGGGGAGCTGTTTTTT.

For this clonotype: The CDR3 ends on some other residue instead of the conserved phenylalanine or tryptophan, so this is likely a read error. This chain connects TRBV29-1 to TRBJ1-1, with D perhaps TRBD1 (6 bases). Germline-derived CDR1 and CDR2 are SQVTM and ANQGSEA. The V end was cut by 7 bases, the J end by 5 bases, with 17 bases between. The CDR3 sequence is 13 residues long. The CDR3 coding sequence is TGCAGCGGATCAGGGGCGAAGGATACTGAAGCTTTCTTG. It yields the protein CSGSGAKDTEAFL.

Comments on this clonotype: Germline is not matched at one junction end, which may reflect a read error. The CDR3: CASSYSRRERAELYF. CDR3 in DNA: TGTGCCAGCAGTTACTCGAGGAGGGAGAGGGCCGAGCTGTACTTC. J is TRBJ2-7 and V is TRBV6-5; possible D gene TRBD2, 6 bases. CDR3 size: 15 residues. Germline CDR1 and CDR2: MNHEY and SVGAGI.

With respect to this clonotype: One end of the junction is discordant with germline, which a read error may explain. CDR3 amino acids: CASSSGLALADEQFF. In DNA, the CDR3 is TGTGCCAGCAGCTCGGGACTAGCGTTGGCCGATGAACAGTTCTTC. The chain is built from TRBV5-6 and TRBJ2-1; 10 positions match TRBD2. CDR3 length equals 15 residues. Germline V lookup: CDR1 SGHDT, CDR2 YYEEEE.

A word on this clonotype: It may be a read error: a sequence one base away is much more abundant. Because it lacks the conserved phenylalanine or tryptophan at the end, this CDR3 is likely a read error. This chain uses TRBV5-1 with TRBJ2-6, with D tentatively TRBD1 (6 bases). Germline V gene sequence: CDR1 SGHRS, CDR2 YFSETQ. CDR3 length: 11 residues. Trimming removed 6 bases from V and 9 bases from J, with 7 bases in between. The CDR3 here is CASTDSNVLTL. The CDR3 region has the DNA TGCGCCAGCACGGACAGCAACGTCCTGACTTTA.

Of note for this clonotype: A junction boundary mismatches the germline segment, possibly from a read error. The chain combines TRBV11-2 with TRBJ2-7; 8 bases fit TRBD1. CDR3 size: 15 residues. The germline V gene encodes CDR1 SGHAT and CDR2 FQNNGV. CDR3 loop: CPSSYTGGTSYEQYF. The DNA for the CDR3 is TGTCCCAGCAGTTACACAGGGGGTACGTCCTACGAGCAGTACTTC. Supplemented by reference TRBV11-2 and TRBJ2-7, the full variable domain reads EAGVAQSPRYKIIEKRQSVAFWCNPISGHATLYWYQQILGQGPKLLIQFQNNGVVDDSQLPKDRFSAERLKGVDSTLKIQPAKLEDSAVYLCPSSYTGGTSYEQYFGPGTRLTVT.

A note on this clonotype: The junction differs from germline at one of its ends, possibly a read error. The rearrangement uses TRBV29-1 and TRBJ2-7; TRBD1 matches at 7 bases. Germline CDR1 reads SQVTM; CDR2 reads ANQGSEA. The CDR3 contains 16 residues. The CDR3 region has the DNA TGCTGCGTTGAAGAGCCCCACGGGACAGCATCTTACGAGCAGCACTTC. This gives the protein CCVEEPHGTASYEQHF.

The table lists this clonotype with many counts. V is TRBV6-1 and J is TRBJ1-5; D is unclear. Germline V lookup: CDR1 MNHNS, CDR2 SASEGT. This CDR3 spans 13 amino acids. Trimming shortened V by 4 bases and J by 5 bases, and 9 bases separated the two germline ends. The CDR3 DNA reads TGTGCCAGCAGTGCGGAAGGGTATCAGCCCCAGCATTTT. Its translation: CASSAEGYQPQHF.

The chain recombines TRBV12-3 or TRBV12-4 with TRBJ2-1, with unresolved D. The CDR3 consists of 12 residues. Trimming pared 6 bases from V and 7 bases from J, leaving 10 bases between. The CDR3 sequence is CASRHRRNEQFF. Written as DNA, the CDR3 is TGTGCCAGCAGACACAGACGTAATGAGCAGTTCTTC.

This clonotype was seen a few times. The CDR3 ends on some other residue instead of the conserved phenylalanine or tryptophan, so this is likely a read error. The chain links TRBV24-1 to TRBJ1-5; D is unresolved. The CDR3 runs 13 residues. CDR1 and CDR2 (germline): KGHDR, SFDVKD. CDR3 nucleotides: TGTGCCACCCAACACGATAGGAATCAGACCCAGCATTAT. Protein product: CATQHDRNQTQHY.

On this clonotype itself: One end of the junction does not line up with germline, which may come from a read error. The chain's CDR3 is CASSPSGAYSEQFF. The CDR3 DNA follows: TGTGCTAGCAGTCCTAGTGGTGCCTACAGTGAGCAGTTCTTC. The chain couples TRBV28 to TRBJ2-1; the D is unclear. Germline V gene sequence: CDR1 MDHEN, CDR2 SYDVKM. The CDR3 loop spans 14 amino acids.

Comments on this clonotype: The junction departs from the called germline gene at one end, perhaps through a read error. The chain joins TRBV6-2 or TRBV6-3 to TRBJ1-1; 7 bases are shared with TRBD1. The CDR3 has 20 amino acids. Germline V lookup: CDR1 MNHEY, CDR2 SVGEGT. The chain's CDR3 is CASSYTFDSEQGWGNTEVFF. CDR3 coding DNA: TGTGCCAGCAGCTACACATTCGACTCCGAACAGGGGTGGGGAAACACTGAAGTTTTCTTT.

The chain combines TRBV4-1 with TRBJ1-2; D may be TRBD1 (6 bases). The germline gives CDR1 MGHRA, CDR2 YSYEKL. V was clipped by 10 bases and J by 3 bases, with 21 bases between them. The CDR3 loop spans 15 amino acids. The CDR3 reads CAITVDRDNHYGYTF. The CDR3, as DNA: TGCGCCATCACCGTTGACCGGGACAACCACTATGGCTACACCTTC.

A note on this clonotype: A much larger clonotype is one base distant, so this may be a read error. The chain couples TRBV19 to TRBJ1-5; a possible D gene is TRBD1 (5 bases). The CDR3 extends over 14 amino acids. CDR1 is LNHDA, CDR2 SQIVND, per germline (reference sequence). DNA of the CDR3: TGTGTCAGTAGTGAGGGAGGGGGCAATCAGCCCCAGCATTTT. It codes for CVSSEGGGNQPQHF.

The DNA for the CDR3 is TGCAGCACATCGGCATGGGGGGACACTGAAGCTTTCTTT. Amino acids: CSTSAWGDTEAFF. V is TRBV29-1 and J is TRBJ1-1, with D tentatively TRBD1 (5 bases). The CDR3 totals 13 residues. Germline V gene lookup returns CDR1 SQVTM and CDR2 ANQGSEA. The V gene lost 8 bases and the J gene lost 3 bases, with 16 bases spanning the gap.

This clonotype appeared a few times. Compared with germline, one end of the junction differs, possibly owing to a read error. J is TRBJ2-3 and V is TRBV20-1; 7 nucleotides match TRBD2. Germline CDR1 reads DFQATT; CDR2 reads SNEGSKA (reference sequence). This CDR3 contains 15 residues. CDR3 residues: CSGVRGDFHTDTRYF. As DNA, the CDR3 is TGCAGTGGTGTACGGGGGGACTTTCACACAGATACGCGGTATTTT.

As to this clonotype: Without the conserved terminal phenylalanine or tryptophan, this CDR3 likely stems from a read error. V and J are TRBV6-1 and TRBJ2-7; 7 nucleotides line up with TRBD1. This CDR3 has 18 residues. Losses at the gene ends were 9 bases for V and 0 bases for J; bases not matched to a gene: 20. Germline V gives CDR1 MNHNS, CDR2 SASEGT. Here the CDR3 reads CASSYEPGQRLSSYEQYL. The CDR3 DNA sequence: TGTGCCAGTAGTTACGAACCGGGACAGCGGCTAAGCTCCTACGAGCAGTACTTA.

On this clonotype: One end of the junction does not line up with germline, which may come from a read error. The J gene is TRBJ2-1, the V gene TRBV7-9; tentatively, D is TRBD1 (6 bases). CDR1 is SEHNR, CDR2 FQNEAQ, per germline (reference sequence). This CDR3 comprises 15 residues. Here the CDR3 reads CASSLGDRRPGERFF. The CDR3 nucleotides are TGTGCCAGCAGCTTAGGTGACAGGCGGCCCGGTGAGCGGTTCTTC.